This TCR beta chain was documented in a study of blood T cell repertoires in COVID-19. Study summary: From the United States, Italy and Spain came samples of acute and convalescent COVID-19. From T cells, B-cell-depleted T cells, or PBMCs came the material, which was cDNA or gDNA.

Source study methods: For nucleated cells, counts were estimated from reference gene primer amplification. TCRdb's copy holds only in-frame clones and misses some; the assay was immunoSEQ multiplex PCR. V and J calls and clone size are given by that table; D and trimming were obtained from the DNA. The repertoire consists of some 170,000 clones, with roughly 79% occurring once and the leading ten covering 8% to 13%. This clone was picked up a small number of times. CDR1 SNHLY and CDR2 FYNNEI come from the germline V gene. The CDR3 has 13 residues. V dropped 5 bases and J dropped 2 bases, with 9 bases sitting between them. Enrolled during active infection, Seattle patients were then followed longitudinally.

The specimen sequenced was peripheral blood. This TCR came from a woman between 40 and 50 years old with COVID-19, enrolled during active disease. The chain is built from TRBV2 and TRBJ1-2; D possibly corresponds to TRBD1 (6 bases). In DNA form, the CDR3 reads TGTGCCAGCAGTACAGGGACAAACTATGGCTACACCTTC. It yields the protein CASSTGTNYGYTF.